This TCR beta chain is from a study of blood T cell repertoires in COVID-19. The wider study: Material from acute and convalescent COVID-19 was sourced from the United States, Italy and Spain. PBMCs, B-cell-depleted T cells, or T cells were the source of the cDNA or gDNA that made up the material.

Original methodology: The assay estimated nucleated cells by amplifying reference gene primers. TCRdb keeps only in-frame clones here, not all; method: immunoSEQ multiplex PCR. For V, J and clone size, that table is used; D and trimming come from the DNA. The sample consists of approximately 44,000 clones, approximately 89% of them appearing once. This CDR3 region has 14 residues. Trimming shortened V by 5 bases and J by 5 bases, and 14 bases separated the two germline ends. Looked up from germline, CDR1 is LNHDA and CDR2 is SQIVND (reference sequence). This sequence originates from a woman over 75 with acute or convalescent COVID-19. J is TRBJ2-3 and V is TRBV19; no definite D call. The sequenced sample was peripheral blood. CDR3 loop: CASSAQRLRDTQYF. The CDR3 nucleotides read TGTGCCAGTAGTGCCCAGCGCCTTAGAGATACGCAGTATTTT.